Sequencing of this TCR beta chain was carried out in a study of blood T cell repertoires in COVID-19. Study-wide context: Donors in the United States, Italy and Spain gave samples during acute or convalescent COVID-19. Sample material is recorded as cDNA or gDNA derived from T cells, B-cell-depleted T cells, or PBMCs.

Original processing notes: The assay estimated nucleated cells by amplifying reference gene primers. The assay was immunoSEQ multiplex PCR, and TCRdb's table has in-frame clones only and misses some. D and trimming were read from the DNA, whereas the V and J calls and clone size are those reported in that table. The repertoire holds around 100,000 clones, with 90% to 95% as singletons. This CDR3 has 13 residues. V gave up 5 bases and J gave up 0 bases; unmatched junction bases: 2. Germline values: CDR1 GTSNPN, CDR2 SVGIG (reference sequence). Sequences were obtained from peripheral blood. This chain links TRBV30 with TRBJ2-7; 9 nucleotides agree with TRBD1. The clonotype comes from a human donor in a cohort sampled during active COVID-19. CDR3 in DNA: TGTGCCTGGGGGACAGGGTCCTCCTACGAGCAGTACTTC. Its translation is CAWGTGSSYEQYF.